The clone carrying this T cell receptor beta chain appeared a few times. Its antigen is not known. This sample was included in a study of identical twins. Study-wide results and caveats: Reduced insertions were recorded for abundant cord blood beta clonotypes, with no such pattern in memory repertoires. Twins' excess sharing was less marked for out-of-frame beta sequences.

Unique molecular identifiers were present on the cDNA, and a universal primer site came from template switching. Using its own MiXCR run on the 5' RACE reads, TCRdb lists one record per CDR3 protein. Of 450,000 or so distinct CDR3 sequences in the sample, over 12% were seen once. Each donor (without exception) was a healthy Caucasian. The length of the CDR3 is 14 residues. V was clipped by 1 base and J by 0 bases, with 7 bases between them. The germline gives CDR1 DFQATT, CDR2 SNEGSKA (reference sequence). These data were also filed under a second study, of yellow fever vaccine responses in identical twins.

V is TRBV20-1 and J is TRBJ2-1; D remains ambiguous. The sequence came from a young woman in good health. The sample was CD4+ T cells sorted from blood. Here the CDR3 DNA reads TGCAGTGCTAGAGTCTACAACTCCTACAATGAGCAGTTCTTC. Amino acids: CSARVYNSYNEQFF.